This T cell receptor (beta chain) was identified in a study of control samples from healthy donors and cancer patients. Only in-frame clones appear in the TCRdb table, and some are missing; sequencing was by immunoSEQ multiplex PCR. This table holds tens of thousands of clones, around 85% found once. The CDR3 covers 13 residues. The V gene lost 5 bases and the J gene lost 7 bases, with 15 bases spanning the gap. CDR1 is KGHSH and CDR2 is LQKENI in the germline V gene. V usage is TRBV18 and J usage is TRBJ2-7; D might be TRBD2 (6 bases). What was sequenced was PBMCs. The receptor was derived from a man in his 70s with lung cancer. Here the CDR3 reads CASSYQAGREQYF. DNA for the CDR3: TGTGCCAGCTCATACCAAGCAGGGAGGGAGCAGTACTTC.